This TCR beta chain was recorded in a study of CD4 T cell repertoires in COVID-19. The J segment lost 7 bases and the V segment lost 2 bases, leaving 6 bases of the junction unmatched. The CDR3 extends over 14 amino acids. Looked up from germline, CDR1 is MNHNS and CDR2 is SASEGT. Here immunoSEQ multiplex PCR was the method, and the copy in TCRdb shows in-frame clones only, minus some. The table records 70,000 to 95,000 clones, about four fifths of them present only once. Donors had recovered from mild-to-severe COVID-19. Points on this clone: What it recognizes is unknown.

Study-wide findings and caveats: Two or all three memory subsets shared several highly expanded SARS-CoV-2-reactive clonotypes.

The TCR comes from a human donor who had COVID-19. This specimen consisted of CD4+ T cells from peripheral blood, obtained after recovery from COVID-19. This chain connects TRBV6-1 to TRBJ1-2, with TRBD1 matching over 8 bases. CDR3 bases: TGTGCCAGCAGTGAAACGACAGGGGAGGCTGGCTACACCTTC. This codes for CASSETTGEAGYTF.